The 12 T cell receptor beta chains reported below all come from one sample, sequenced in a study of Ad26.COV2.S vaccination and SARS-CoV-2 variants. Sequenced by immunoSEQ multiplex PCR; TCRdb stores in-frame clones only, minus some. The sample includes 300,000 to 400,000 clones, about 86% of them seen just once. Treatment specified: 19 received Ad26.COV2.S at low or high dose, single or two shots; about 5 received placebo; per-sample allocation not given. Each sample was drawn 63 days after the first injection (of vaccine or placebo). The sequencing here drew on peripheral blood, taken in a trial of Ad26.COV2.S vaccine versus placebo. These receptors were taken from a person between 18 and 59 years old who received the Ad26.COV2.S COVID-19 vaccine or a placebo.

The gene calls are TRBV6-2 or TRBV6-3 and TRBJ1-2; D is unresolved. Trimming left V 0 bases short and J 3 bases short, with 5 bases between. From germline, CDR1 is MNHEY and CDR2 SVGEGT. This CDR3 contains 13 residues. The CDR3, as DNA: TGTGCCAGCAGTTACTCAGGAGACTATGGCTACACCTTC. It translates to CASSYSGDYGYTF.

The gene calls are TRBV7-8 and TRBJ2-5; no firm D call. With 1 base removed from V and 9 bases from J, the gap between germline ends came to 6 bases. This CDR3 spans 11 amino acids. Germline assignment: CDR1 SGHVS and CDR2 FQNEAQ. CDR3 amino acids: CASSLDWAQYF. In DNA form, the CDR3 reads TGTGCCAGCAGCTTAGATTGGGCCCAGTACTTC.

CDR3 loop: CASSPPEGAGYGYTF. CDR3 DNA sequence: TGTGCCAGCTCACCACCAGAGGGGGCCGGCTATGGCTACACCTTC. V and J are TRBV18 and TRBJ1-2; 7 bases fit TRBD1. CDR3 length: 15 residues. Germline V gives CDR1 KGHSH, CDR2 LQKENI. Losses at the gene ends were 0 bases for V and 4 bases for J; bases not matched to a gene: 5.

There are a few counts of this clone. The chain's CDR3 is CASSFPNVAGGQETQYF. CDR3 sequence (DNA): TGTGCCAGCAGCTTTCCGAATGTAGCGGGGGGCCAAGAGACCCAGTACTTC. V and J are TRBV7-2 and TRBJ2-5; 10 nucleotides agree with TRBD2. J was trimmed by 1 base and V by 3 bases; bases with no gene match: 8. Germline values: CDR1 SGHTA, CDR2 FQGNSA. The CDR3 extends over 17 amino acids.

The chain combines TRBV7-2 with TRBJ2-7; 9 positions match TRBD1. V lost 0 bases to trimming and J lost 5 bases; unmatched junction nucleotides: 8. The CDR3 is 16 amino acids. Germline V gives CDR1 SGHTA, CDR2 FQGNSA. The CDR3 region has the DNA TGTGCCAGCAGCTTAGCCGGACAGGGGTACTACAACGAGCAGTACTTC. Its translation: CASSLAGQGYYNEQYF.

The chain uses TRBV7-2 and TRBJ1-2; no clear D gene. The CDR3 has 13 amino acids. V lost 4 bases and J lost 6, with 12 bases in between. CDR1 and CDR2 (germline): SGHTA, FQGNSA. The chain's CDR3 is CASSSQLWDGYTF. Written as DNA, the CDR3 is TGTGCCAGCAGCTCCCAGCTCTGGGATGGCTACACCTTC.

The rearrangement links TRBV10-3 to TRBJ1-2; 10 bases are a match to TRBD1. CDR1 ENHRY and CDR2 SYGVKD come from the germline V gene. Trimming at V came to 6 bases and at J to 3 bases, leaving 1 base not matched to a gene. This CDR3 has 13 residues. The CDR3, as DNA: TGTGCCATCAGGGGGACAGGGGACTATGGCTACACCTTC. It encodes CAIRGTGDYGYTF.

The chain combines TRBV7-9 with TRBJ1-5, with 9 bases that match TRBD1. With V trimmed by 1 base and J by 5 bases, 9 bases remained unmatched. This CDR3 is 17 amino acids long. Germline V lookup: CDR1 SEHNR, CDR2 FQNEAQ (reference sequence). CDR3 loop: CASSLGLRGQGDQPQHF. The CDR3 bases are TGTGCCAGCAGCTTAGGGCTCCGGGGACAGGGTGATCAGCCCCAGCATTTT.

The rearrangement links TRBV21-1 to TRBJ2-2; TRBD2, the table's D call, lacks a check against the DNA. TRBV21-1 is tagged as a pseudogene. CDR3 length: 16 residues. The CDR3 region is CASSKPHGDLTGELFF. CDR3 bases: TGTGCCAGCAGCAAACCTCACGGGGATCTAACCGGGGAGCTGTTTTTT.

This clone was observed a handful of times. The V gene is TRBV5-6, the J gene TRBJ2-2; perhaps TRBD1 as D (6 bases). Germline V CDR1 and CDR2: SGHDT, YYEEEE. This CDR3 region has 15 residues. Trimming left V 4 bases short and J 6 bases short, with 16 bases between. CDR3 sequence reads: CASSPDPTGSGELFF. The CDR3, as DNA: TGTGCCAGCAGCCCAGATCCAACAGGGTCCGGGGAGCTGTTTTTT.

This clone has only one observation. A much bigger clone sits one base away, suggesting this may be a read error. Other DNA sequences in the same sample also yield this CDR3. The chain combines TRBV3-1 (or the pseudogene TRBV3-2) with TRBJ1-2; D unresolved. Trimming took off 3 bases at V and 5 bases at J, with 4 bases between the two ends. This CDR3 contains 11 residues. The germline V gene encodes CDR1 LGHDT and CDR2 YNNKEL (reference sequence). The CDR3 loop is CASSQGYGYTF. CDR3 nucleotides: TGTGCCAGCAGCCAGGGGTATGGCTACACCTTC.

In DNA, the CDR3 is TGTGCCAGCAGAGCAAACCTAGGACGGGAGACTGAAGCTTTCTTT. The encoded protein is CASRANLGRETEAFF. The chain uses TRBV11-2 and TRBJ1-1, with D uncertain. Germline CDR1 and CDR2: SGHAT and FQNNGV. The CDR3 is 15 amino acids. V lost 6 bases and J lost 5, with 19 bases in between.